Shown below are 3 T cell receptor beta chains from a single sample sequenced in a study of blood T cell repertoires in COVID-19. Using immunoSEQ multiplex PCR, the repertoire was profiled, and TCRdb retains in-frame clones only, with some absent. The data contain about 65,000 clones, about 93% of them singletons. Sequencing input: peripheral blood. The receptor source for this set is a man between 70 and 80 years old with active COVID-19.

The J gene is TRBJ1-1, the V gene TRBV10-3; weak D call: TRBD1 (5 bases). This CDR3 has 15 amino acids. Germline V gene data show CDR1 as ENHRY and CDR2 as SYGVKD. The germline V and J ends were trimmed by 5 bases and 0 bases, with 13 bases remaining between them. CDR3 region: CAISQTGGLNTEAFF. For the CDR3, the DNA is TGTGCCATCAGTCAAACGGGGGGACTGAACACTGAAGCTTTCTTT.

This sequence joins TRBV7-7 and TRBJ2-5, with TRBD1 identical over 8 bases. Trimming at V came to 5 bases and at J to 4 bases, leaving 9 bases not matched to a gene. The CDR3 has 15 residues. Germline lookup yields CDR1 SSHAT and CDR2 FNYEAQ (reference sequence). CDR3 sequence (DNA): TGTGCCAGCAGCCGAAATCCAGGGGGCATAGAGACCCAGTACTTC. Encoded protein: CASSRNPGGIETQYF.

The chain carries TRBV7-9 and TRBJ1-2, with 7 bases lining up with TRBD1. Germline loops: CDR1 SEHNR, CDR2 FQNEAQ (reference sequence). This CDR3 has 16 amino acids. Trimming removed 8 bases from V and 2 bases from J; junction bases left unmatched: 14. CDR3 loop: CASARSGGQKNYGYTF. Here the CDR3 DNA reads TGTGCCAGCGCCCGGTCCGGGGGACAGAAGAACTATGGCTACACCTTC.